Below are 8 T cell receptor beta chains sequenced from a single sample in a study of cytomegalovirus exposure and HLA in healthy donors. PCR amplification relied on 60 Vbeta primers (plus 13 Jbeta primers). TCRdb's copy holds only in-frame clones and misses some; the assay was immunoSEQ multiplex PCR. There are around 130,000 clones in the sample; around 70% occur only once, and around 1.6% lies in the top ten. Sequencing input: PBMCs. The receptor set was obtained from a man aged 25 to 45 in good health and CMV-seropositive.

J is TRBJ2-3 and V is TRBV7-8; the match to TRBD2 covers 8 bases. The V gene end was trimmed by 6 bases and the J gene end by 3 bases; junction bases not matched to a gene: 11. Germline V gene sequence: CDR1 SGHVS, CDR2 FQNEAQ. This CDR3 region has 16 residues. In nucleotides, the CDR3 is TGTGCCAGCAGTAGGGCGGGCGGGAGGACGACAGATACGCAGTATTTT. Protein product: CASSRAGGRTTDTQYF.

The rearrangement joins TRBV5-4 to TRBJ2-1, with 10 positions matching TRBD2. The CDR3 covers 16 residues. The germline V gene has CDR1 SGHNT and CDR2 YYREEE (reference sequence). V lost 4 bases to trimming and J lost 4 bases; unmatched junction nucleotides: 8. The CDR3 loop reads CASSLKTSGPYNEQFF. CDR3 bases: TGTGCCAGCAGCCTAAAGACTAGCGGGCCATACAATGAGCAGTTCTTC.

V usage is TRBV5-5 and J usage is TRBJ1-1, with a weak D call TRBD1 (6 bases). Trimming took 2 bases from V and 8 from J, leaving 10 bases between them. This CDR3 is 12 amino acids long. CDR1 is SGHKS, CDR2 YYEKEE, per germline (reference sequence). The CDR3 is CASSFPGTEAFF. The CDR3 DNA follows: TGTGCCAGCAGCTTTCCCGGGACAGAAGCTTTCTTT.

By sample fraction, this clone is medium-sized. This chain joins TRBV6-1 and TRBJ2-7, with 10 bases fitting TRBD1. Germline CDR1 reads MNHNS; CDR2 reads SASEGT. The V gene end was trimmed by 6 bases and the J gene end by 5 bases; junction bases not matched to a gene: 7. This CDR3 spans 14 amino acids. CDR3 residues: CASRPGQGFNEQYF. The CDR3 DNA is TGTGCCAGCAGGCCGGGACAGGGGTTTAACGAGCAGTACTTC.

This chain links TRBV11-3 with TRBJ2-3, with D tentatively TRBD2 (5 bases). The CDR3 is 15 residues long. CDR1 and CDR2 from the germline V gene are SGHNT and YENEEA. Trimming took off 6 bases at V and 3 bases at J, with 16 bases between the two ends. CDR3 loop: CASSSGGYGTDTQYF. CDR3 bases: TGTGCCAGCAGTTCCGGAGGATACGGTACAGATACGCAGTATTTT.

The V call is TRBV27, the J call TRBJ2-7; 8 nucleotides match TRBD1. V gave up 2 bases and J gave up 7 bases; unmatched junction bases: 7. The CDR3 runs 14 residues. Germline V gene lookup returns CDR1 MNHEY and CDR2 SMNVEV (reference sequence). CDR3 protein: CASSLNRGVREQYF. As DNA, the CDR3 is TGTGCCAGCAGTTTAAACAGGGGGGTGAGAGAGCAGTACTTC.

This chain links TRBV7-8 with TRBJ2-5, with D tentatively TRBD1 (6 bases). With 5 bases removed from V and 1 base from J, the gap between germline ends came to 11 bases. CDR1 is SGHVS and CDR2 is FQNEAQ in the germline V gene. The CDR3 runs 14 residues. The CDR3 here is CASSPRTAQETQYF. CDR3 DNA sequence: TGTGCCAGCAGCCCGAGGACAGCCCAAGAGACCCAGTACTTC.

The chain employs TRBV11-2 and TRBJ1-2; TRBD1 agrees at 8 bases. The CDR3 length is 14 residues. The trim removed 5 bases at V and 8 bases at J, leaving 10 bases unmatched. In germline, CDR1 is SGHAT, CDR2 FQNNGV. The CDR3 spells CASSPGQGLWGYTF. The CDR3 DNA reads as TGTGCCAGCAGCCCTGGACAGGGCCTGTGGGGCTACACCTTC.